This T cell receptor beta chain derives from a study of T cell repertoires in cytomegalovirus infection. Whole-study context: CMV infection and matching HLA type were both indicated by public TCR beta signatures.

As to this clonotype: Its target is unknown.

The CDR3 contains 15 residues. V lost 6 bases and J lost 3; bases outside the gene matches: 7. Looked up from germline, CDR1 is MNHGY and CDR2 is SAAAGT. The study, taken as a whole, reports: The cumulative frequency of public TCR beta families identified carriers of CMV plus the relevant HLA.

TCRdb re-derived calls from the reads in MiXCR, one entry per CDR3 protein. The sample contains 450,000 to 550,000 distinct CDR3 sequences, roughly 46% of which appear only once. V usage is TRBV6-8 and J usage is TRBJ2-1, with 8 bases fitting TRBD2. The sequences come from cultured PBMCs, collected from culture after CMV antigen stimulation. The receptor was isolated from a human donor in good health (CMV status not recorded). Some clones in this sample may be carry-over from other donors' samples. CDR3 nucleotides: TGTGCCAGCAGGGGAGCGGGAGTGGGCTACAATGAGCAGTTCTTC. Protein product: CASRGAGVGYNEQFF.